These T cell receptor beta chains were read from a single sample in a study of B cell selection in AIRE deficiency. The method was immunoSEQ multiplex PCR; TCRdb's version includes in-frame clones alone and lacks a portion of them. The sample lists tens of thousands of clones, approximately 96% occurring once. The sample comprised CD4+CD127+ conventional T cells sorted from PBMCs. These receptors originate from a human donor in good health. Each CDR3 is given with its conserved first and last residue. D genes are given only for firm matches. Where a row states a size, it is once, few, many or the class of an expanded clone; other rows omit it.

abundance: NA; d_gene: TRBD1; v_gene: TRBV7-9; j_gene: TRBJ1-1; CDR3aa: CASSFPLGGTANTEAFF; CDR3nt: TGTGCCAGCAGCTTCCCCCTAGGCGGGACAGCGAACACTGAAGCTTTCTTT
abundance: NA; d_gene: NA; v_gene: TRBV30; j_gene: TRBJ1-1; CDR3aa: CAWSETATEAFF; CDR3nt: TGTGCCTGGAGTGAGACCGCCACTGAAGCTTTCTTT
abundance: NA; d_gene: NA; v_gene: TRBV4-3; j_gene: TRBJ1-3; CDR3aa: CASSQETSVSSGNTIYF; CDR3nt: TGCGCCAGCAGCCAAGAGACCAGCGTTTCCTCTGGAAACACCATATATTTT
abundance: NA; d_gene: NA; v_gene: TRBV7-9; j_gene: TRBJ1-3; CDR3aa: CASSLSVGAGNTIYF; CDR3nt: TGTGCCAGCAGCTTATCGGTGGGGGCTGGAAACACCATATATTTT
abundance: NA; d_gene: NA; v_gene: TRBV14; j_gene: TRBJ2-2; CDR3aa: CASSQAGVAGELFF; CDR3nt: TGTGCCAGCAGCCAAGCAGGGGTGGCCGGGGAGCTGTTTTTT
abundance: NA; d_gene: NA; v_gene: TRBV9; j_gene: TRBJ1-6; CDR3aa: CASSVAGTDNSPLHF; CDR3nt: TGTGCCAGCAGCGTAGCCGGGACGGATAATTCACCCCTCCACTTT
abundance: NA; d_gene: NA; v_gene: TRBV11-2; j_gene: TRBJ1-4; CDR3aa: CASSQTTGSFGEKLFF; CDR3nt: TGTGCCAGCAGCCAAACTACAGGGAGCTTCGGTGAAAAACTGTTTTTT
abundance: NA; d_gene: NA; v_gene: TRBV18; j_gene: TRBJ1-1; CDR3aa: CASSPQMNTEAFF; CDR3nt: TGTGCCAGCTCACCACAGATGAACACTGAAGCTTTCTTT
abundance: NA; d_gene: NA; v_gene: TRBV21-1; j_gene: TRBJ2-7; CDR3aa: CASSPRTGGDEQYF; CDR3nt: TGTGCCAGCAGCCCTCGGACAGGCGGGGACGAGCAGTACTTC
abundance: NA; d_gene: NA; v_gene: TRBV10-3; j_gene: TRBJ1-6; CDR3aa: CAISIKGGDNSPLHF; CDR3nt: TGTGCCATCAGTATAAAGGGAGGCGATAATTCACCCCTCCACTTT
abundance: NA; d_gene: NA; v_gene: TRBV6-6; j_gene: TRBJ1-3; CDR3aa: CASSYSGAGNTIYF; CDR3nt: TGTGCCAGCAGTTACTCGGGGGCTGGAAACACCATATATTTT
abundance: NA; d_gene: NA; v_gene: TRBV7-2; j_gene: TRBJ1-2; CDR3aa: CASSLAQENYGYTF; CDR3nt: TGTGCCAGCAGCTTAGCGCAGGAAAACTATGGCTACACCTTC
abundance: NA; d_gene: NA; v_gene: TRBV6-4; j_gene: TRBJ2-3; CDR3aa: CASSEALSDTQYF; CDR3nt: TGTGCCAGCAGTGAGGCGTTATCAGATACGCAGTATTTT
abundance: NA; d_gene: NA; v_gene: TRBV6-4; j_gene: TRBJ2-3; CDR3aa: CASSDSKGGLTDTQYF; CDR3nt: TGTGCCAGCAGTGACTCGAAGGGGGGCCTCACAGATACGCAGTATTTT
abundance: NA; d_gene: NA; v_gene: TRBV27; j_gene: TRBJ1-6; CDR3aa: CATGTGGGYSPLHF; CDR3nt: TGTGCCACCGGCACTGGGGGCGGGTATTCACCCCTCCACTTT
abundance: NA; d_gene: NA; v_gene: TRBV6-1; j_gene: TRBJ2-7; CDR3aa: CASSDRPGYEQYF; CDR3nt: TGTGCCAGCAGCGATCGGCCCGGGTACGAGCAGTACTTC
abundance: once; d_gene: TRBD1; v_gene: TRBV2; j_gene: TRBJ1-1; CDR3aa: CASSLDRGPNTEAFF; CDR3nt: TGTGCCAGCAGTTTGGACAGGGGCCCGAACACTGAAGCTTTCTTT
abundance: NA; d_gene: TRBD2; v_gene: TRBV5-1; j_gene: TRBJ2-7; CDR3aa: CASSSAGLGSEQYF; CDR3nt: TGCGCCAGCAGCTCCGCGGGACTAGGCTCCGAGCAGTACTTC
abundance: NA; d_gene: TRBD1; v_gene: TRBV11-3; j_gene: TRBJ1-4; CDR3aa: CASSPGQGRDEKLFF; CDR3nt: TGTGCCAGCAGCCCCGGACAGGGGAGGGACGAAAAACTGTTTTTT
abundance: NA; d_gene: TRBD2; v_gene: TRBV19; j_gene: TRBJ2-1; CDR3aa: CATLAPGGIYNEQFF; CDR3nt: TGTGCCACCCTTGCCCCGGGGGGAATTTACAATGAGCAGTTCTTC
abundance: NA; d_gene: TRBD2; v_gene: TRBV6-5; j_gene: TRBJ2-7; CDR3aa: CASSSRPGLAIEQYF; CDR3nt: TGTGCCAGCAGTTCCAGACCCGGACTAGCGATCGAGCAGTACTTC
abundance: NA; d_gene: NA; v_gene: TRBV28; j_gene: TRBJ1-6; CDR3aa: CASSSLDSPLHF; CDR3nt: TGTGCCAGCAGTTCGTTGGATTCACCCCTCCACTTT
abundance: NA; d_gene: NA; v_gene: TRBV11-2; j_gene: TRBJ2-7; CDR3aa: CASRTIIRDPGEQYF; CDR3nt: TGTGCCAGCAGGACGATAATACGGGACCCGGGTGAGCAGTACTTC